The T cell receptor beta chain under discussion was sequenced for a study of T cell responses to AZD1222 COVID-19 vaccine. Study summary: Both about-4-week and about-12-week second-dose recipients were combined.

Whole-study findings and limits: Targets within unmutated variant regions were reportedly found for nearly half of spike-specific TCRs.

Trimming took 3 bases from V and 4 from J; bases not matched to a gene: 3. This CDR3 is built from 15 residues. Germline values: CDR1 LGHDT, CDR2 YNNKEL (reference sequence). Sequenced by immunoSEQ multiplex PCR; TCRdb stores in-frame clones only, minus some. The sample gives 100,000 to 120,000 clones, 81% of which show up once; approximately 5% is in the top ten. As concerns this clone: Its cognate antigen is unknown. The sample carries other DNA sequences with the same CDR3.

The starting material was peripheral blood, obtained on day 0 of AZD1222 vaccination. This chain uses TRBV3-1 (or the pseudogene TRBV3-2) with TRBJ2-6; 7 bases agree with TRBD2. This clonotype was obtained from an adult in good health. CDR3 amino acids: CASSQGRAGANVLTF. CDR3 in DNA: TGTGCCAGCAGCCAGGGGAGGGCCGGGGCCAACGTCCTGACTTTC.